The rows below give T cell receptor beta chains drawn from one sample of a study of radiation and T cells in renal cell carcinoma. Assay: immunoSEQ multiplex PCR; the TCRdb copy retains only in-frame clones and omits some. The table lists about 130,000 clones, 75% to 85% of them singletons. Sequencing used blood, obtained from a patient whose treatment included radiotherapy and nephrectomy. These receptors were taken from a woman aged 60-75 years with renal cell carcinoma. Both conserved end residues are part of each CDR3. D genes are given only for firm matches.

cdr3_aa	cdr3_nt	d_call	v_call	j_call
CASADSSGANVLTF	TGTGCCAGCGCCGACTCCTCTGGGGCCAACGTCCTGACTTTC	NA	TRBV28	TRBJ2-6
CASSPSLGETQYF	TGTGCCAGCAGCCCCTCTCTCGGGGAGACCCAGTACTTC	NA	TRBV5-4	TRBJ2-5
CASSLRVNGGQFF	TGTGCCAGCAGCCTCCGAGTCAACGGGGGGCAGTTCTTC	NA	TRBV9	TRBJ2-1
CATSALRRTASNQPQHF	TGTGCCACCAGCGCTCTACGGAGGACAGCTAGCAATCAGCCCCAGCATTTT	NA	TRBV15	TRBJ1-5
CASSLGRGTGDSPLHF	TGTGCCAGCAGCTTAGGGCGGGGAACGGGGGATTCACCCCTCCACTTT	NA	TRBV7-2	TRBJ1-6
CASSLDGSLDEQFF	TGTGCCAGCAGCTTAGATGGTAGCCTCGATGAGCAGTTCTTC	NA	TRBV7-2	TRBJ2-1
CASRIQTGMAYEQYF	TGTGCCAGCAGGATACAAACAGGGATGGCATACGAGCAGTACTTC	NA	TRBV28	TRBJ2-7
CASSFYPREMATEAFF	TGTGCCAGTAGTTTCTACCCACGCGAAATGGCCACTGAAGCTTTCTTT	NA	TRBV19	TRBJ1-1
CASSPIDSNQPQHF	TGTGCCAGCTCACCCATAGACAGCAATCAGCCCCAGCATTTT	NA	TRBV18	TRBJ1-5
CASHTGTGGEQYF	TGTGCCAGCCACACCGGGACAGGGGGCGAGCAGTACTTC	TRBD1	TRBV2	TRBJ2-7
CASSATGVNTEAFF	TGTGCCAGCTCAGCGACAGGGGTGAACACTGAAGCTTTCTTT	TRBD1	TRBV18	TRBJ1-1
CASSVGQGGEKLFF	TGTGCCAGCAGCGTAGGACAGGGAGGTGAAAAACTGTTTTTT	TRBD1	TRBV9	TRBJ1-4
CASTWADTDTQYF	TGTGCCTCCACCTGGGCAGACACAGATACGCAGTATTTT	NA	TRBV19	TRBJ2-3
CASSLSGGRGYEQFF	TGTGCCAGCAGTTTATCTGGCGGGAGGGGGTATGAGCAGTTCTTC	TRBD2	TRBV27	TRBJ2-1
CASSPDGLADTDTQYF	TGTGCCAGCAGCCCCGACGGACTAGCGGACACAGATACGCAGTATTTT	TRBD2	TRBV9	TRBJ2-3
CASSPGTGAGQPQHF	TGTGCCAGCAGCCCCGGGACAGGGGCGGGTCAGCCCCAGCATTTT	TRBD1	TRBV28	TRBJ1-5
CASSPNSYTEAFF	TGTGCCAGCTCACCCAACAGTTACACTGAAGCTTTCTTT	NA	TRBV18	TRBJ1-1
CASSRAGDSHEQYF	TGTGCCAGCAGCCGAGCGGGAGACTCCCACGAGCAGTACTTC	TRBD2	TRBV28	TRBJ2-7
CASSPRDRGHEQYF	TGCGCCAGCAGCCCCCGGGACAGGGGCCACGAGCAGTACTTC	TRBD1	TRBV5-1	TRBJ2-7
CASSTGDTQYF	TGCGCCAGCAGCACGGGGGATACGCAGTATTTT	NA	TRBV4-3	TRBJ2-3
CASSFLGLFGETQYF	TGTGCCAGCAGTTTCCTCGGCCTCTTCGGGGAGACCCAGTACTTC	NA	TRBV27	TRBJ2-5
CASSSDTNYEQYF	TGTGCCAGCAGCTCGGACACGAACTACGAGCAGTACTTC	NA	TRBV5-6	TRBJ2-7
CASSERQVGYTF	TGTGCCAGCAGTGAGAGACAGGTGGGCTACACCTTC	NA	TRBV6-1	TRBJ1-2
CASSERSGGRQPQHF	TGTGCCAGCAGTGAAAGGTCAGGGGGCCGTCAGCCCCAGCATTTT	TRBD1	TRBV6-1	TRBJ1-5
CASSSDRGNSPLHF	TGTGCCAGCAGTTCAGACAGGGGCAATTCACCCCTCCACTTT	TRBD1	TRBV27	TRBJ1-6
CASSQGTYSDTGELFF	TGTGCCAGCAGCCAAGGGACTTACTCGGACACCGGGGAGCTGTTTTTT	NA	TRBV4-2	TRBJ2-2
CASSQHRGDLNNEQFF	TGCGCCAGCAGCCAGCATCGGGGAGATCTTAACAATGAGCAGTTCTTC	NA	TRBV5-1	TRBJ2-1
CASTRAGSAYEQYF	TGTGCCAGCACCAGAGCGGGATCCGCCTACGAGCAGTACTTC	TRBD2	TRBV7-2	TRBJ2-7
CASSPQPGQGGEQYF	TGTGCCAGCAGCCCCCAGCCGGGACAGGGGGGCGAGCAGTACTTC	TRBD1	TRBV6-6	TRBJ2-7